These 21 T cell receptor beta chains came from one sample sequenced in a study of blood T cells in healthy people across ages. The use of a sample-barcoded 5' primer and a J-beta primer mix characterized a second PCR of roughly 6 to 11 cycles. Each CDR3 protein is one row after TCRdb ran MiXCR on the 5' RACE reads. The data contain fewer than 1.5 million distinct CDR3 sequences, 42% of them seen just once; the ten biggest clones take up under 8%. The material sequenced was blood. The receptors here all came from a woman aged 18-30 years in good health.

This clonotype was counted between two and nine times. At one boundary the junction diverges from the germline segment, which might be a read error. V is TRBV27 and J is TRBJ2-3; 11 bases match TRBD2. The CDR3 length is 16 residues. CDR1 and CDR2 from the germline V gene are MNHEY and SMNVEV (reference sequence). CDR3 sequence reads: CASSLPGLAASDTQYF. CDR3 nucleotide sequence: TGTGCCAGTAGTTTACCGGGACTAGCGGCATCAGATACGCAGTATTTT.

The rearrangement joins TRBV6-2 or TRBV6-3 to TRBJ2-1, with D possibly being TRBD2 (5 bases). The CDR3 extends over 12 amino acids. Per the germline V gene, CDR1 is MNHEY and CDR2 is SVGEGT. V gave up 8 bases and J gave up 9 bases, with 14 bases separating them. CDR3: CASSSPWREQFF. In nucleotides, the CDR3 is TGTGCCAGCTCTAGCCCTTGGCGTGAGCAGTTCTTC.

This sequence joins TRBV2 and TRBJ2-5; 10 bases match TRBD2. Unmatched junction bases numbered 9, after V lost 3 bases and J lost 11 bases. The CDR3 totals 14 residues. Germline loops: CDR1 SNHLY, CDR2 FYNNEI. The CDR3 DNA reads TGTGCCAGCAGTGAGAGACTAGCGGGCGATGAGCAGTACTTC. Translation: CASSERLAGDEQYF. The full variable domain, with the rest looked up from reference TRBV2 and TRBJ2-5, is EPEVTQTPSHQVTQMGQEVILRCVPISNHLYFYWYRQILGQKVEFLVSFYNNEISEKSEIFDDQFSVERPDGSNFTLKIRSTKLEDSAMYFCASSERLAGDEQYFGPGTRLLVL.

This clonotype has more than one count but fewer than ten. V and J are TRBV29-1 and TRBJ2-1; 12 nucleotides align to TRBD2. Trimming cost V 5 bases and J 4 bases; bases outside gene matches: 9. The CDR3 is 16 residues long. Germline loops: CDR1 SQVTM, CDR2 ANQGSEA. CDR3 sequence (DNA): TGCAGCGTTCCGGGTACTAGCGGGGGGCCATACAATGAGCAGTTCTTC. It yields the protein CSVPGTSGGPYNEQFF.

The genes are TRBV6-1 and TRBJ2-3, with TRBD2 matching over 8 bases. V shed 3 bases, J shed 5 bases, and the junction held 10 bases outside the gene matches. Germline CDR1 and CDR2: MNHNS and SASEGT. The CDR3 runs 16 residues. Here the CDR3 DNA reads TGTGCCAGCAGTGAGGGAAGGGCGGGAGGCAAAGATACGCAGTATTTT. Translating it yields CASSEGRAGGKDTQYF.

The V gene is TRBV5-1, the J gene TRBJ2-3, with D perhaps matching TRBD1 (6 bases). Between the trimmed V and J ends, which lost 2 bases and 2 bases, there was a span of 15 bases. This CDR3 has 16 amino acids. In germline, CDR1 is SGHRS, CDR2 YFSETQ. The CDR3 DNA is TGCGCCAGCAGCTTCGGACAGTCCACGTCCACAGATACGCAGTATTTT. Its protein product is CASSFGQSTSTDTQYF.

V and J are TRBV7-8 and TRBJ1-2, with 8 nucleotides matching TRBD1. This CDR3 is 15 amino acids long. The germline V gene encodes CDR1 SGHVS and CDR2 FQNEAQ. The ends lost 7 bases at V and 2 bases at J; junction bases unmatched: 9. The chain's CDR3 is CASTTQGAPNYGYTF. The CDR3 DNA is TGTGCCAGCACCACGCAGGGGGCCCCCAACTATGGCTACACCTTC.

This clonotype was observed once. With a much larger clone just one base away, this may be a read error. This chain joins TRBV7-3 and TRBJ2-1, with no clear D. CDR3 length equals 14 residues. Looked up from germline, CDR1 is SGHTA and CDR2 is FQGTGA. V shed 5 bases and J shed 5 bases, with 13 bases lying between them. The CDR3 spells CASSPASSHNEQFF. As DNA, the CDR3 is TGTGCCAGCAGCCCAGCGTCATCCCACAATGAGCAGTTCTTC.

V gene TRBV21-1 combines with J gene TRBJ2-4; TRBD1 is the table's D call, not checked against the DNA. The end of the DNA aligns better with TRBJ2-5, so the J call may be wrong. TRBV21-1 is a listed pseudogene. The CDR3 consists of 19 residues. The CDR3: CASSIEFGVMGQGSETQYF. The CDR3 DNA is TGTGCCAGCAGCATTGAATTCGGTGTGATGGGACAGGGGTCGGAGACCCAGTACTTC.

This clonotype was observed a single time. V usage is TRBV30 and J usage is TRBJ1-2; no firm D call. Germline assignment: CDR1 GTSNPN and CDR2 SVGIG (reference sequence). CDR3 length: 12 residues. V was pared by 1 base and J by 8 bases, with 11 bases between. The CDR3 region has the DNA TGTGCCTGGAGTGCGGATCTCGGGGGCTACACCTTC. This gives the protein CAWSADLGGYTF.

This CDR3 is CASSPLPLSPYNEQFF. The DNA for the CDR3 is TGTGCCAGCAGCCCCCTTCCGCTATCGCCCTACAATGAGCAGTTCTTC. The J gene is TRBJ2-1, the V gene TRBV7-6; D remains unclear. CDR1 is SGHVS and CDR2 is FNYEAQ in the germline V gene. The CDR3 extends over 16 amino acids. V was clipped by 5 bases and J by 2 bases, with 16 bases between them.

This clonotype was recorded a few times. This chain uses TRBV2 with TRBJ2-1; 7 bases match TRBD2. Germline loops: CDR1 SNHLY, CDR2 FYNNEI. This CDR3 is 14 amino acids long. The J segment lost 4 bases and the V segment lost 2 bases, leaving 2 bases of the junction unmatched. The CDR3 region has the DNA TGTGCCAGCAGTGAAAAGCGGGGATACAATGAGCAGTTCTTC. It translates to CASSEKRGYNEQFF.

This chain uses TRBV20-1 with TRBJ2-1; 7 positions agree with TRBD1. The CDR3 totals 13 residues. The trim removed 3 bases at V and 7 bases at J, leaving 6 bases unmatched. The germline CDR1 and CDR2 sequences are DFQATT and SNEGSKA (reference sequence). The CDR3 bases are TGCAGTGCTAGCCGCTCGGGACAGAATGAGCAGTTCTTC. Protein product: CSASRSGQNEQFF.

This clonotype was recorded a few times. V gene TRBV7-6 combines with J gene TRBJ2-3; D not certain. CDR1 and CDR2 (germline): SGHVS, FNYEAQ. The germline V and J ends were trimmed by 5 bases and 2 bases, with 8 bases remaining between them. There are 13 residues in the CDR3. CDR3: CASSPANTDTQYF. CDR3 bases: TGTGCCAGCAGCCCGGCCAACACAGATACGCAGTATTTT.

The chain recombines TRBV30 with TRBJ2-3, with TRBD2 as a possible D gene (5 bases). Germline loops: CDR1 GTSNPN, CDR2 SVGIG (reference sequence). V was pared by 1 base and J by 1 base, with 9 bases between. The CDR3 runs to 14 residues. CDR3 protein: CAWSEDLRTDTQYF. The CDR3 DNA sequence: TGTGCCTGGAGTGAGGACTTGCGCACAGATACGCAGTATTTT.

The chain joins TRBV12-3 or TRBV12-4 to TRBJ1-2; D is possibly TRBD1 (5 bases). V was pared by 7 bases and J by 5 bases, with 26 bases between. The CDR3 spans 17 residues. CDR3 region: CASTPRGGSIPLYGYTF. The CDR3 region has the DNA TGTGCCAGCACCCCTAGGGGAGGGTCCATCCCCCTATATGGCTACACCTTC.

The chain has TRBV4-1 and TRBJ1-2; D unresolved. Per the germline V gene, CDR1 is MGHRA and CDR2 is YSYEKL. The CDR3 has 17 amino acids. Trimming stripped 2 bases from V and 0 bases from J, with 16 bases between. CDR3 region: CASSQLGGRQPNYGYTF. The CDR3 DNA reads TGCGCCAGCAGCCAACTAGGAGGCAGGCAACCTAACTATGGCTACACCTTC.

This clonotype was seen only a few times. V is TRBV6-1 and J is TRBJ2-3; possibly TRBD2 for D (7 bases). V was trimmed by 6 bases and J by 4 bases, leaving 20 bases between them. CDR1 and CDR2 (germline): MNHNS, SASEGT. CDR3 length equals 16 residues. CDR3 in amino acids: CASRHWGGRNPDTQYF. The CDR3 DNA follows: TGTGCCAGCAGACATTGGGGGGGCAGGAACCCAGATACGCAGTATTTT.

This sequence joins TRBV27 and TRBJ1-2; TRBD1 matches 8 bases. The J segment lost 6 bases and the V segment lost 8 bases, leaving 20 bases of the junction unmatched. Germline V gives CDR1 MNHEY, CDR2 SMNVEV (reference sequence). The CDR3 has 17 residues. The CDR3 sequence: CASGWARDRKQPHGYTF. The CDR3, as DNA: TGTGCCAGCGGTTGGGCTCGGGACAGGAAACAACCCCATGGCTACACCTTC.

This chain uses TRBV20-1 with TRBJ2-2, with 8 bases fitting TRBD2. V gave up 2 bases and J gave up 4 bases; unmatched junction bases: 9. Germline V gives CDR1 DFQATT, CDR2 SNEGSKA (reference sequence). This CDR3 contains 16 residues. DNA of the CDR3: TGCAGTGCTAGAAGAGATAGCGGGAAGATCACCGGGGAGCTGTTTTTT. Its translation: CSARRDSGKITGELFF.

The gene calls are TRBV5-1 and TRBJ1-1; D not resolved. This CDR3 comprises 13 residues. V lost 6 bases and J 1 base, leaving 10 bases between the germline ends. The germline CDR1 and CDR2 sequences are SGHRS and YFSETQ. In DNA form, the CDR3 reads TGCGCCAGCACGGAGACACAGAACACTGAAGCTTTCTTT. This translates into CASTETQNTEAFF. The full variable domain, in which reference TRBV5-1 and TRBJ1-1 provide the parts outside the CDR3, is KAGVTQTPRYLIKTRGQQVTLSCSPISGHRSVSWYQQTPGQGLQFLFEYFSETQRNKGNFPGRFSGRQFSNSRSEMNVSTLELGDSALYLCASTETQNTEAFFGQGTRLTVV.